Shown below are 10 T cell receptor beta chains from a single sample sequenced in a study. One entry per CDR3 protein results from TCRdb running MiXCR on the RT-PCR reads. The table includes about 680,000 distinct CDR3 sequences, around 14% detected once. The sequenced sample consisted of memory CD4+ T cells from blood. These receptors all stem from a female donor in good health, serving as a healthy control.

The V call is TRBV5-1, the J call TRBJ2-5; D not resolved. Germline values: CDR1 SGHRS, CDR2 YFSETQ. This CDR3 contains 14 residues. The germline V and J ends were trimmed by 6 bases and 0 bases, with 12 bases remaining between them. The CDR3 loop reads CASTPTGHQETQYF. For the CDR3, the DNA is TGCGCCAGCACCCCAACCGGCCACCAAGAGACCCAGTACTTC.

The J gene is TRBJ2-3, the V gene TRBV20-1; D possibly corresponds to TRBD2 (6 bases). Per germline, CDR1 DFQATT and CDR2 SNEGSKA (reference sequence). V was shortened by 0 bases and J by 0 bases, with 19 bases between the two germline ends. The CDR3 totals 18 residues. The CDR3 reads CSARDWDSGAPSTDTQYF. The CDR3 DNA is TGCAGTGCTAGAGATTGGGATAGCGGAGCCCCTAGCACAGATACGCAGTATTTT.

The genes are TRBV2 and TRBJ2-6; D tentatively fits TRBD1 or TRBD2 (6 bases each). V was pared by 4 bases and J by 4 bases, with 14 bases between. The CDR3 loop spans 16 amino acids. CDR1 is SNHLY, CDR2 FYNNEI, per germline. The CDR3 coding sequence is TGTGCCAGCAGTGGGACAGCTGGAGGGGGGGCCAACGTCCTGACTTTC. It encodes CASSGTAGGGANVLTF.

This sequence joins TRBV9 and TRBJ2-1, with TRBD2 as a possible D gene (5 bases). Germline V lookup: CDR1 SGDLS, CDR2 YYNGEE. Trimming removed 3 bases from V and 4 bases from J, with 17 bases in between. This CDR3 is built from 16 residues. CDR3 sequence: CASSANIGGNYNEQFF. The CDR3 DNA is TGTGCCAGCAGCGCGAATATCGGAGGCAATTACAATGAGCAGTTCTTC.

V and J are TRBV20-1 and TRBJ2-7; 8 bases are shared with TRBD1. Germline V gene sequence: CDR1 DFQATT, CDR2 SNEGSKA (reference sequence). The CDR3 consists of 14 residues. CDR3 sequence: CTPLRDRLPKEQYF. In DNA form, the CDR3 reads TGCACCCCTCTTCGGGACAGGCTCCCTAAGGAGCAGTACTTC.

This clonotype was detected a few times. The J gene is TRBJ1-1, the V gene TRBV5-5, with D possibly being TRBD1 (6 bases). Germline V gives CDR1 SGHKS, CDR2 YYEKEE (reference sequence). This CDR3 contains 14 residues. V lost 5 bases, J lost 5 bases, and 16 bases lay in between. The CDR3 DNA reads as TGTGCCAGCAGTAACGCACAGGGTTATACTGAAGCTTTCTTT. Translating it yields CASSNAQGYTEAFF.

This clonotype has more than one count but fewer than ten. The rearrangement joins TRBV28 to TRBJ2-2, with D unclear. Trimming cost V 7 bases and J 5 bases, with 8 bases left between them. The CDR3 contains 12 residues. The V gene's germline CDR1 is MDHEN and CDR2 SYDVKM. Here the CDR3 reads CASNQRTGELFF. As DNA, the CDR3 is TGTGCCAGCAATCAGAGGACCGGGGAGCTGTTTTTT.

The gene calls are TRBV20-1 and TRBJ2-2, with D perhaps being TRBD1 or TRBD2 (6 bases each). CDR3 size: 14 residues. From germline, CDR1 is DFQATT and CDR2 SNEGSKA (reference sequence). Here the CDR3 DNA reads TGCAGCCCTAAGCCCCCCGGGGGCCCCGGGGAGCTGTTTTTT. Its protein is CSPKPPGGPGELFF.

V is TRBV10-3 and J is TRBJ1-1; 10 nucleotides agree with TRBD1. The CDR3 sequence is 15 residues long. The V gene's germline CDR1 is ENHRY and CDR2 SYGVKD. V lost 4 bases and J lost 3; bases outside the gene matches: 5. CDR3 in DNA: TGTGCCATCAGTGGGAGGACAGGGGGTGACACTGAAGCTTTCTTT. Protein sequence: CAISGRTGGDTEAFF.

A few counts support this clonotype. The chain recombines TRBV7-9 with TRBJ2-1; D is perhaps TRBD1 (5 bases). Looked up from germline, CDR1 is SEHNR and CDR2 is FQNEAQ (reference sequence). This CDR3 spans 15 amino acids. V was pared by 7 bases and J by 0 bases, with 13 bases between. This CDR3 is CASTMDTGSYNEQFF. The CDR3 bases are TGTGCCAGCACGATGGACACCGGCTCCTACAATGAGCAGTTCTTC.